This TCR beta chain was documented in a study of blood T cell repertoires in COVID-19. At the level of the study: T cells, B-cell-depleted T cells, or PBMCs provided the cDNA or gDNA that served as material.

The CDR3 has 16 amino acids. Looked up from germline, CDR1 is LNHDA and CDR2 is SQIVND (reference sequence). Trimming took 5 bases from V and 0 from J, leaving 14 bases between them. Assay used: immunoSEQ multiplex PCR; TCRdb lists only in-frame clones, some missing. This sample has tens of thousands of clones; roughly 80% occur once, and the top ten carry 12%. The chain employs TRBV19 and TRBJ1-3, with D uncertain. The sequence derives from a human donor in a cohort sampled during active COVID-19. Sequencing was performed on peripheral blood. CDR3 nucleotide sequence: TGTGCCAGTAGTGGAGGCAGGCAAAGCTCTGGAAACACCATATATTTT. Its protein is CASSGGRQSSGNTIYF.